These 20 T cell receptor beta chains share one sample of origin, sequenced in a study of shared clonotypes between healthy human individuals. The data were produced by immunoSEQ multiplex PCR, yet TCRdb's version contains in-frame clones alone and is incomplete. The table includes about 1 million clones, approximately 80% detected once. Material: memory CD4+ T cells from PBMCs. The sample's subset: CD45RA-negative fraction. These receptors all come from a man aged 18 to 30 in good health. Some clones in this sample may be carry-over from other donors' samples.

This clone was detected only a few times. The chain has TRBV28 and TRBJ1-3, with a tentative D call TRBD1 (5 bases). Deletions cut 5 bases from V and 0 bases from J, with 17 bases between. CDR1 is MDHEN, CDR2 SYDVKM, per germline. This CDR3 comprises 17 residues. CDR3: CASSGVLRGTSGNTIYF. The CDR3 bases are TGTGCCAGCAGTGGGGTTTTGCGGGGGACCTCTGGAAACACCATATATTTT. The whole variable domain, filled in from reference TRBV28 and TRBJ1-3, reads DVKVTQSSRYLVKRTGEKVFLECVQDMDHENMFWYRQDPGLGLRLIYFSYDVKMKEKGDIPEGYSVSREKKERFSLILESASTNQTSMYLCASSGVLRGTSGNTIYFGEGSWLTVV.

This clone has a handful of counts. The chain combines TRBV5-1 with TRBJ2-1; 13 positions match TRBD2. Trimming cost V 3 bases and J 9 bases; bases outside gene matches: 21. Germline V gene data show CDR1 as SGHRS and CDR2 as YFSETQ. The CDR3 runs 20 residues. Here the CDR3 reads CASSSLTPGLAGAGQTEQFF. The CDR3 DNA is TGCGCCAGCAGCTCTTTAACGCCCGGACTAGCGGGAGCCGGACAGACTGAGCAGTTCTTC.

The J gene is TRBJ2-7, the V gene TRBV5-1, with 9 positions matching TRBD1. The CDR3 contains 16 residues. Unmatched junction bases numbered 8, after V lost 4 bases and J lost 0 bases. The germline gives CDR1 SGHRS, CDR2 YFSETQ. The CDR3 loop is CASSPGGTGISYEQYF. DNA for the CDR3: TGCGCCAGCAGCCCAGGGGGGACAGGGATCTCCTACGAGCAGTACTTC.

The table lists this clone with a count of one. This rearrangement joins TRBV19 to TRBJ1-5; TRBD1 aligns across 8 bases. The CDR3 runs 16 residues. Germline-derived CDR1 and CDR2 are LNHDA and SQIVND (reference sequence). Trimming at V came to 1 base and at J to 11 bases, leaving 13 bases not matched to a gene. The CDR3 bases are TGTGCCAGTAGTATAGGTACGGGACAGGCCCGTAAGGCCCAGCATTTT. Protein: CASSIGTGQARKAQHF.

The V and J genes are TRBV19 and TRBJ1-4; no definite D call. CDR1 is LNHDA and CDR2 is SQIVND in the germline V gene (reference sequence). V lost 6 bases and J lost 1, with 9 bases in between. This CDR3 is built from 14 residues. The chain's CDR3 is CASSPWVTNEKLFF. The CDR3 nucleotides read TGTGCCAGTAGCCCTTGGGTAACTAATGAAAAACTGTTTTTT. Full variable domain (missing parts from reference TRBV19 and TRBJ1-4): DGGITQSPKYLFRKEGQNVTLSCEQNLNHDAMYWYRQDPGQGLRLIYYSQIVNDFQKGDIAEGYSVSREKKESFPLTVTSAQKNPTAFYLCASSPWVTNEKLFFGSGTQLSVL.

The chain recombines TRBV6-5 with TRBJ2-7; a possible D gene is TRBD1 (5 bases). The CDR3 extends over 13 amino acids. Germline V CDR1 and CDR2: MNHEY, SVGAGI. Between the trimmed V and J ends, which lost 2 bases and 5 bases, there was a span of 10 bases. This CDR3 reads CASSYPGINEQYF. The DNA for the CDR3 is TGTGCCAGCAGTTACCCAGGGATCAACGAGCAGTACTTC.

DNA for the CDR3: TGTGCCAGCAGCGTAGCAGGGTTGCAGTCTCAAGAGACCCAGTACTTC. This codes for CASSVAGLQSQETQYF. The chain links TRBV9 to TRBJ2-5, with a tentative D call TRBD1 (5 bases). CDR3 size: 16 residues. Trimming removed 0 bases from V and 2 bases from J, with 14 bases in between. Germline CDR1 SGDLS, CDR2 YYNGEE.

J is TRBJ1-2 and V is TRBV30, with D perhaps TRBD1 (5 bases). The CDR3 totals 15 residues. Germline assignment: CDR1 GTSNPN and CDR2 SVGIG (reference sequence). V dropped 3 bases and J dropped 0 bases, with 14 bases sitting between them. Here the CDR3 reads CAWRWQGPANYGYTF. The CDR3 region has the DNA TGTGCCTGGAGATGGCAGGGACCCGCTAACTATGGCTACACCTTC.

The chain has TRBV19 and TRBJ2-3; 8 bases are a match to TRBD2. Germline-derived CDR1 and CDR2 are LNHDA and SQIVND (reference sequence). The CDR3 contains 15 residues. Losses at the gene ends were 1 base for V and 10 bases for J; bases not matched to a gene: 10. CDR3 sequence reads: CASSIGVAGSGAQYF. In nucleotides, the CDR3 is TGTGCCAGTAGTATAGGTGTAGCGGGATCTGGAGCGCAGTATTTT.

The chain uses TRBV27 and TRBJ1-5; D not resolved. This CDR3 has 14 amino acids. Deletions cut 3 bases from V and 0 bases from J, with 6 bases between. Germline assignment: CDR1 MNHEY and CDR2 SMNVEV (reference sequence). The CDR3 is CASSLAYSNQPQHF. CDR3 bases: TGTGCCAGCAGTTTGGCTTATAGCAATCAGCCCCAGCATTTT.

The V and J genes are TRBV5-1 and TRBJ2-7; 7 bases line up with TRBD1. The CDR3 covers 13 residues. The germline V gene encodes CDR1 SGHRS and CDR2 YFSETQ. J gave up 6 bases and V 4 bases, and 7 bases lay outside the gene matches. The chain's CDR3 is CASSAETGFEQYF. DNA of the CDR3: TGCGCCAGCAGCGCCGAGACAGGGTTCGAGCAGTACTTC.

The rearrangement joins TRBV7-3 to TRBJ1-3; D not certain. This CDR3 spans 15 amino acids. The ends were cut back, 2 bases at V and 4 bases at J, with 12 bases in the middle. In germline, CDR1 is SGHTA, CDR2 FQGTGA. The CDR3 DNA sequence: TGTGCCAGCAGCTTAGATGGAGCGCGGGGAAACACCATATATTTT. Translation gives CASSLDGARGNTIYF.

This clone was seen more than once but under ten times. The CDR3 sequence is CASSGGLAGTGADTQYF. CDR3 nucleotides: TGTGCCAGCAGCGGGGGACTAGCGGGCACGGGGGCAGATACGCAGTATTTT. The J gene is TRBJ2-3, the V gene TRBV9; 12 bases line up with TRBD2. J lost 4 bases, V lost 3 bases, and 9 bases had no gene match. This CDR3 spans 17 amino acids. Per the germline V gene, CDR1 is SGDLS and CDR2 is YYNGEE.

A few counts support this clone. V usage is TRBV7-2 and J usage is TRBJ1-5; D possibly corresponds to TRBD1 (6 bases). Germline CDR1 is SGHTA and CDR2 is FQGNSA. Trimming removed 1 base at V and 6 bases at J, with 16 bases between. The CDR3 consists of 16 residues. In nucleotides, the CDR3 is TGTGCCAGCAGCTTAGGGTCTGCGGGGGCAGGTCAGCCCCAGCATTTT. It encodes CASSLGSAGAGQPQHF.

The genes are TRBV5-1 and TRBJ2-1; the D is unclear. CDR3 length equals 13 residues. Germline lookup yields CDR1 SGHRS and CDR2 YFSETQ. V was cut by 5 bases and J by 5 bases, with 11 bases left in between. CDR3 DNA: TGCGCCAGCAGTGAAGTAGGGCACAATGAGCAGTTCTTC. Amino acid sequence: CASSEVGHNEQFF.

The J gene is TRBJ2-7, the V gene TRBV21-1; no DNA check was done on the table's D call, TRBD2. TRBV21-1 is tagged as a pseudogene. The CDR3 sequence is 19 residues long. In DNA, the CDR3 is TGTGCCCCCGGGTTAGCGGGACACGACGGGACTAGCGGATCCTACGAGCAGTACTTC. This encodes CAPGLAGHDGTSGSYEQYF.

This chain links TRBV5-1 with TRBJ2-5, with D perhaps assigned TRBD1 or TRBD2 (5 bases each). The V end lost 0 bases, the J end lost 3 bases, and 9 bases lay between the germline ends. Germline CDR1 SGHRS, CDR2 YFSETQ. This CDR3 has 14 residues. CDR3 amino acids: CASSLEGTEETQYF. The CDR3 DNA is TGCGCCAGCAGCTTGGAGGGGACCGAAGAGACCCAGTACTTC.

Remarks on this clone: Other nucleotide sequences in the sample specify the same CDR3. The CDR3 DNA reads TGTGCCAGCAGTTTATCTGGAGGGGATCAGCCCCAGCATTTT. This codes for CASSLSGGDQPQHF. This chain connects TRBV27 to TRBJ1-5, with D tentatively TRBD1 (5 bases). Looked up from germline, CDR1 is MNHEY and CDR2 is SMNVEV (reference sequence). This CDR3 has 14 residues. V lost 0 bases and J lost 5, with 8 bases in between.

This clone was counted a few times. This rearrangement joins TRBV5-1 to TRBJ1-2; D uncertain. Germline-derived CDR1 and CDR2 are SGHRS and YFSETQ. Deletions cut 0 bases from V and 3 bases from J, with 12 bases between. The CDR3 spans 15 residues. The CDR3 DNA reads TGCGCCAGCAGCTTGGTAGCAGCCCCCGACTATGGCTACACCTTC. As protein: CASSLVAAPDYGYTF.

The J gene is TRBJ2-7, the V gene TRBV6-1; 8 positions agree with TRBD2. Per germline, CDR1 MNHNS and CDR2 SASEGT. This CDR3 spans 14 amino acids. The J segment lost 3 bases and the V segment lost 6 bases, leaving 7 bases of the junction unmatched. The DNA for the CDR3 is TGTGCCAGCAGCCCCTCCGGGGGGGGCTACGAGCAGTACTTC. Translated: CASSPSGGGYEQYF.